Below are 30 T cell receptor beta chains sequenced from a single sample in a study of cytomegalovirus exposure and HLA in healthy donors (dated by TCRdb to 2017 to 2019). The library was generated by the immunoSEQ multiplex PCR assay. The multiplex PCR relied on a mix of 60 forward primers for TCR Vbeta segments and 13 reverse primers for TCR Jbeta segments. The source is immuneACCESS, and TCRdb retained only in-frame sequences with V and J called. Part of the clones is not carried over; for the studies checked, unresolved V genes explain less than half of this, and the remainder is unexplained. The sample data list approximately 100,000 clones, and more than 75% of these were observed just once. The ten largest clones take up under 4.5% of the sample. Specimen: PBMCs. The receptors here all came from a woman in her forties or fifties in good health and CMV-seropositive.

In DNA, the CDR3 is TGTGCCAGCAGTGTTGGGGCCGTGACCTCAACAAACTACAATGAGCAGTTCTTC. Protein sequence: CASSVGAVTSTNYNEQFF. The J gene is TRBJ2-1, the V gene TRBV6-4, with TRBD1 as a possible D gene (5 bases). Trimming took 4 bases from V and 3 from J, leaving 22 bases between them. CDR1 and CDR2 (germline): MRHNA, SNTAGT. This CDR3 comprises 18 residues.

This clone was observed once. This chain's CDR3 is CAWSVSGARGYTF. In nucleotides, the CDR3 is TGTGCCTGGAGTGTAAGCGGGGCGCGCGGCTACACCTTC. The rearrangement joins TRBV30 to TRBJ1-2; D might be TRBD1 (5 bases). From germline, CDR1 is GTSNPN and CDR2 SVGIG (reference sequence). The V gene lost 0 bases and the J gene lost 8 bases, with 13 bases spanning the gap. The length of the CDR3 is 13 residues. Together with reference TRBV30 and TRBJ1-2, the CDR3 gives the full variable domain: SQTIHQWPATLVQPVGSPLSLECTVEGTSNPNLYWYRQAAGRGLQLLFYSVGIGQISSEVPQNLSASRPQDRQFILSSKKLLLSDSGFYLCAWSVSGARGYTFGSGTRLTVV.

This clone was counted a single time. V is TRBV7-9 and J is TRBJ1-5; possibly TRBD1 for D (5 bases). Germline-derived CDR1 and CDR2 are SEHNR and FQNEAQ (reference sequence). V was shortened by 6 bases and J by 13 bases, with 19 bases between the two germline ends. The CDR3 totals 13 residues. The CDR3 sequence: CASSRSDRDQQHF. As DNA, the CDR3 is TGTGCCAGCAGTCGATCCGACAGAGATCAACAGCATTTT. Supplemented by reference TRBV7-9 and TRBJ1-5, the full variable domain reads DTGVSQNPRHKITKRGQNVTFRCDPISEHNRLYWYRQTLGQGPEFLTYFQNEAQLEKSRLLSDRFSAERPKGSFSTLEIQRTEQGDSAMYLCASSRSDRDQQHFGDGTRLSIL.

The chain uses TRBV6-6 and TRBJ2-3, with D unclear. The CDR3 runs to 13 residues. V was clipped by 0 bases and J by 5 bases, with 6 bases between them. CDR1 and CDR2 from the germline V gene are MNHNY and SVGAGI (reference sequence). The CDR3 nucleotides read TGTGCCAGCAGTTACTCGGCGGAAGATACGCAGTATTTT. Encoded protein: CASSYSAEDTQYF.

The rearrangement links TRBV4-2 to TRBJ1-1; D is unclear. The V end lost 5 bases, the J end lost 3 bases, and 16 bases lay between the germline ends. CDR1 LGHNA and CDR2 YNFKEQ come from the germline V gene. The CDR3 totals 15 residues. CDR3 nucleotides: TGTGCCAGCAGCGTACGACCAACAGCACACACTGAAGCTTTCTTT. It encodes CASSVRPTAHTEAFF.

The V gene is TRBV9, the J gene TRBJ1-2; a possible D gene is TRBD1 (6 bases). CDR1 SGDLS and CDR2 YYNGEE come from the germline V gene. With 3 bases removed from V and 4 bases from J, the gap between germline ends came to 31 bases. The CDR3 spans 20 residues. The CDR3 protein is CASSGSLDLRTGRAGYGYTF. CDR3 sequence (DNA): TGTGCCAGCAGCGGAAGTTTGGACCTCAGAACAGGGAGGGCTGGCTATGGCTACACCTTC.

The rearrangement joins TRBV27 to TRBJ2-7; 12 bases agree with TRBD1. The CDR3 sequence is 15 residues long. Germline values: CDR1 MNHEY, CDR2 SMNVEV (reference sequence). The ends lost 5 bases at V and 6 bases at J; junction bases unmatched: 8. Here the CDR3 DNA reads TGTGCCAGCAGTGGTCGGGGACAGGGGGCTGGCGAGCAGTACTTC. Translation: CASSGRGQGAGEQYF.

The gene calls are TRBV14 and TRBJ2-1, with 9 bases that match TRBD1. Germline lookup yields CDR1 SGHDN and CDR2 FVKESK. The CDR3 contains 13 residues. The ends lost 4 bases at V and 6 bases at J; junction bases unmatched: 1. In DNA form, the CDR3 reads TGTGCCAGCAGCCTGGGACAGGGCAATGAGCAGTTCTTC. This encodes CASSLGQGNEQFF.

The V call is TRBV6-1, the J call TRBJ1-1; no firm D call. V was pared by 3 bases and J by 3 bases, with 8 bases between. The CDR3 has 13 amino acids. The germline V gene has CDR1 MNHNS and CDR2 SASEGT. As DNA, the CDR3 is TGTGCCAGCAGTGATTGGGGAGACACTGAAGCTTTCTTT. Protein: CASSDWGDTEAFF.

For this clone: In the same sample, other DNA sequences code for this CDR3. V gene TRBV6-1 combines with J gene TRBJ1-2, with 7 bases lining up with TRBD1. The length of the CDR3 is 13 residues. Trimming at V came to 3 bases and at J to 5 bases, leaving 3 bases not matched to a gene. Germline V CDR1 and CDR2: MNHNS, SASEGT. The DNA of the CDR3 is TGTGCCAGCAGTGAGACAGGGCGATATGGCTACACCTTC. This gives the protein CASSETGRYGYTF.

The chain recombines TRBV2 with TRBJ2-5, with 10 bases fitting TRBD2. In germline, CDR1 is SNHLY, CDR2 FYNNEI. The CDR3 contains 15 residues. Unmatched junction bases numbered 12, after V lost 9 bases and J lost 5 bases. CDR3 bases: TGTGCCAGTGCAAAGGGGCTAGCGGGGGAGGAGACCCAGTACTTC. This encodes CASAKGLAGEETQYF.

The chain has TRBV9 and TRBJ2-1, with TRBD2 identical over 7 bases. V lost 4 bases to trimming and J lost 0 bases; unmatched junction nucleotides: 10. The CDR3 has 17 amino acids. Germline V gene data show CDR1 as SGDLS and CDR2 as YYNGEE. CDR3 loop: CASSQGGRPSSYNEQFF. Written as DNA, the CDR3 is TGTGCCAGCAGCCAGGGAGGGCGGCCCAGCTCCTACAATGAGCAGTTCTTC.

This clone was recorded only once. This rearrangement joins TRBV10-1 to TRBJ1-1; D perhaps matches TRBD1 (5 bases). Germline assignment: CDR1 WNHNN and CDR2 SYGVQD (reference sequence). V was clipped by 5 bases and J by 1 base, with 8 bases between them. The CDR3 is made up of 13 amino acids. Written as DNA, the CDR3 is TGCGCCAGCAGTTCGGACAAGAACACTGAAGCTTTCTTT. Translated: CASSSDKNTEAFF.

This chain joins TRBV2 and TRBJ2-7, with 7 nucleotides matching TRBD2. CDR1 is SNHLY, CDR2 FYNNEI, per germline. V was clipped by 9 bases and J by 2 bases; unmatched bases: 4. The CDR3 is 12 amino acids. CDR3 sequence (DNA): TGTGCCAGTTCTAGCGGAGCCTACGAGCAGTACTTC. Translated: CASSSGAYEQYF.

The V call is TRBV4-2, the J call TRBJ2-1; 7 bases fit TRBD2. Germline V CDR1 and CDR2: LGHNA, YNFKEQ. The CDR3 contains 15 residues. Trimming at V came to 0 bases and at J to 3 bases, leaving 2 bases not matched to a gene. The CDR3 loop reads CASSQDASGYNEQFF. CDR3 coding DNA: TGTGCCAGCAGCCAAGACGCTAGCGGCTACAATGAGCAGTTCTTC.

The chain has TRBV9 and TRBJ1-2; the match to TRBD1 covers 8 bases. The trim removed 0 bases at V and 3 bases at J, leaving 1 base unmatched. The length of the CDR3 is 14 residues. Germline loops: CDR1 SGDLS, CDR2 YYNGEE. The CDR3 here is CASSVAGGYYGYTF. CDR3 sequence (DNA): TGTGCCAGCAGCGTAGCAGGGGGCTACTATGGCTACACCTTC.

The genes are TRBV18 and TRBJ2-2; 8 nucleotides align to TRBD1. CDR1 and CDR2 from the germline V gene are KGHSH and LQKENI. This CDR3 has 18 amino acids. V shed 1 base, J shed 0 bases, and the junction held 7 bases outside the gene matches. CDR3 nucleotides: TGTGCCAGCTCACCACGGACAGGGACCATCCCGAACACCGGGGAGCTGTTTTTT. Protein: CASSPRTGTIPNTGELFF.

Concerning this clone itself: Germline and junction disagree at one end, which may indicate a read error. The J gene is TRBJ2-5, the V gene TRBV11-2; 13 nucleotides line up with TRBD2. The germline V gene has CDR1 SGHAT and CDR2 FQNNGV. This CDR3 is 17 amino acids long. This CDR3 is CASSFRSTSGGREAQYF. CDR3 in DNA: TGTGCCAGCAGCTTTAGGTCGACTAGCGGGGGGCGAGAGGCCCAGTACTTC.

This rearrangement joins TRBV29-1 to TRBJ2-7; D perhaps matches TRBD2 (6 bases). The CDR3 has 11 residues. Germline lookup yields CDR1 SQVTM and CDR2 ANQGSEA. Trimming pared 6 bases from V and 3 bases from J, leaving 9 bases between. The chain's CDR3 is CSVVAVYEQYF. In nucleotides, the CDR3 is TGCAGCGTAGTAGCGGTCTACGAGCAGTACTTC.

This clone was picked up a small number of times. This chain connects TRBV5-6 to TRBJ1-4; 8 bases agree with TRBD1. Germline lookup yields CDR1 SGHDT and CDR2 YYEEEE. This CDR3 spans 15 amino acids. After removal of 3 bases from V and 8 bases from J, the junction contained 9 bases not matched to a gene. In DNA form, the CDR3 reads TGTGCCAGCAGCTCGCCGACAGGGGAGGGCGAAAAACTGTTTTTT. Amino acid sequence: CASSSPTGEGEKLFF.

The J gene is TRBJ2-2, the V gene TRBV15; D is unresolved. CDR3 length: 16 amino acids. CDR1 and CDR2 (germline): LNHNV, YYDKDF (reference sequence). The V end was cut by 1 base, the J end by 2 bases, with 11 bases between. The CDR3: CATSRVGSSNTGELFF. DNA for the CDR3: TGTGCCACCAGCAGAGTGGGCAGCAGCAACACCGGGGAGCTGTTTTTT.

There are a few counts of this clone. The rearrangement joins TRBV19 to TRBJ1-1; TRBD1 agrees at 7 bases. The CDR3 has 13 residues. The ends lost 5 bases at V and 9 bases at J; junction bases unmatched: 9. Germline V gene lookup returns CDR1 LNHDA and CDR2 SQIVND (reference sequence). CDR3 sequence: CASSVTGAKQAFF. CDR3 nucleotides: TGTGCCAGTAGTGTTACAGGGGCGAAGCAAGCTTTCTTT.

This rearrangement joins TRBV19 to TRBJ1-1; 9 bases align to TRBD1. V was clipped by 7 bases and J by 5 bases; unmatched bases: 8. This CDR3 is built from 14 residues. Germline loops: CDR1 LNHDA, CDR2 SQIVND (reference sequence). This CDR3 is CASTTDRGDTEAFF. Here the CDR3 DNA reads TGTGCCAGTACCACGGACAGGGGAGATACTGAAGCTTTCTTT.

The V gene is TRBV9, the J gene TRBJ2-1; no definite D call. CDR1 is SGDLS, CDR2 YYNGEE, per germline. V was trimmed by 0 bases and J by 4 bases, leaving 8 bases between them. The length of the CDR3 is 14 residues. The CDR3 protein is CASSVETAYNEQFF. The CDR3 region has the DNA TGTGCCAGCAGCGTAGAAACAGCTTACAATGAGCAGTTCTTC. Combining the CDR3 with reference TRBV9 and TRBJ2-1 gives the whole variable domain DSGVTQTPKHLITATGQRVTLRCSPRSGDLSVYWYQQSLDQGLQFLIQYYNGEERAKGNILERFSAQQFPDLHSELNLSSLELGDSALYFCASSVETAYNEQFFGPGTRLTVL.

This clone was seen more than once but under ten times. CDR3 loop: CASSLKQGRSGYTF. The CDR3, as DNA: TGTGCCAGCAGCTTAAAACAGGGGAGGAGTGGCTACACCTTC. This sequence joins TRBV7-8 and TRBJ1-2; 7 bases agree with TRBD1. Germline CDR1 SGHVS, CDR2 FQNEAQ. V lost 2 bases to trimming and J lost 7 bases; unmatched junction nucleotides: 7. This CDR3 region has 14 residues.

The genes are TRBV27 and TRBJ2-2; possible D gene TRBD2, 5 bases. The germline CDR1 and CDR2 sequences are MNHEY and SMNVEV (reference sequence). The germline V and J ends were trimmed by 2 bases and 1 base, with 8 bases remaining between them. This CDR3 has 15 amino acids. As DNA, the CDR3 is TGTGCCAGCAGTTTAGCGGGCCGGAACACCGGGGAGCTGTTTTTT. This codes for CASSLAGRNTGELFF.

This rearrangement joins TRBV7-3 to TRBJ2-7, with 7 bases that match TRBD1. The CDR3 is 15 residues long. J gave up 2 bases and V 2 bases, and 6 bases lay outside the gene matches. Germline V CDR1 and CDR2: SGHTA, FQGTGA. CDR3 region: CASSLGFGQAYEQYF. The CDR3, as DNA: TGTGCCAGCAGCTTAGGTTTCGGACAGGCCTACGAGCAGTACTTC. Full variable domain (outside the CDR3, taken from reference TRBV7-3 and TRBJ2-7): GAGVSQTPSNKVTEKGKYVELRCDPISGHTALYWYRQSLGQGPEFLIYFQGTGAADDSGLPNDRFFAVRPEGSVSTLKIQRTERGDSAVYLCASSLGFGQAYEQYFGPGTRLTVT.

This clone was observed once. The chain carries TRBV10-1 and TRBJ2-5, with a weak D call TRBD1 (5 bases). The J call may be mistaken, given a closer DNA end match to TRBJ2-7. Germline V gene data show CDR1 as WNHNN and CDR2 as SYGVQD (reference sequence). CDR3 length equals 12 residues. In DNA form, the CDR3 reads TGCGCCAGCAGTGCAGGGAAGCCCGAGCAGTACTTC. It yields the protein CASSAGKPEQYF.

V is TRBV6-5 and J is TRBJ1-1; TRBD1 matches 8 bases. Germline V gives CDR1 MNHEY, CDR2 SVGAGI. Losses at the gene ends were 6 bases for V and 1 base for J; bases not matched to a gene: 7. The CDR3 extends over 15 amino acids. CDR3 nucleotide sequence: TGTGCCAGCAGCCGATTTGACAGGGGGAACACTGAAGCTTTCTTT. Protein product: CASSRFDRGNTEAFF.

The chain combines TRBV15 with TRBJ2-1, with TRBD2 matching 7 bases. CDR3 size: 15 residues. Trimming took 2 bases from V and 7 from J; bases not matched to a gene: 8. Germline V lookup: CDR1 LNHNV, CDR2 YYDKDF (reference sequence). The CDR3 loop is CATSRPPGAGNEQFF. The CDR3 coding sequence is TGTGCCACCAGCAGACCCCCGGGAGCGGGGAATGAGCAGTTCTTC.